A single T cell receptor (beta chain) is shown here with its context. This clone was recorded only once. No cognate antigen has been identified for it. One base away there is no much larger clone; base qualities are not given. The CDR3 runs 15 amino acids, cysteine and phenylalanine included. CDR3 DNA only is kept here, 45 bases in frame from base 1. Per the germline V gene (reference sequence), LNHDA is the CDR1 and SQIVND is the CDR2. V is cut by 4 bases and J by 5 bases, and the space between the germline ends is 17 bases. Libraries came from the immunoSEQ multiplex PCR assay. TCRdb carries this immuneACCESS record with in-frame sequences only. Its versions omit some clonotypes, under half of them owing to an unresolved V gene in the studies checked, with the rest unexplained. For this sample the table gives approximately 44,000 clones, of which approximately 76% were detected only once. The ten largest account for just under 8.5% of the sample.

These data belong to a study of radiotherapy plus CTLA-4 blockade in lung cancer listed by TCRdb under 2018. For the study in its entirety: Among the enrolled patients, about 19% had an objective response, and around 31% reached disease control. The investigation overall reported the following: The strongest predictors of response, as reported, were early dynamic changes in blood T cell clones along with a rise in serum interferon-beta after radiation. TCR clones derived from tumors expanded in peripheral blood after treatment with radiotherapy and ipilimumab.

In this study, focal radiation therapy paired with CTLA-4 blockade (ipilimumab) was tested in patients who had chemo-refractory metastatic non-small-cell lung cancer. The sequence is built from TRBV19 and TRBJ2-5, with the D call perhaps TRBD1 or TRBD2, each one matching 5 bases. The sequence came from a human donor with non-small cell lung cancer who had stable disease on radiotherapy plus ipilimumab. The sequenced sample was peripheral blood, obtained from a patient treated with radiotherapy plus ipilimumab. The nucleotides read TGTGCCAGTAGTAGTGGAAGGGGCTGGGGGGAGACCCAGTACTTC. This translates into CASSSGRGWGETQYF.